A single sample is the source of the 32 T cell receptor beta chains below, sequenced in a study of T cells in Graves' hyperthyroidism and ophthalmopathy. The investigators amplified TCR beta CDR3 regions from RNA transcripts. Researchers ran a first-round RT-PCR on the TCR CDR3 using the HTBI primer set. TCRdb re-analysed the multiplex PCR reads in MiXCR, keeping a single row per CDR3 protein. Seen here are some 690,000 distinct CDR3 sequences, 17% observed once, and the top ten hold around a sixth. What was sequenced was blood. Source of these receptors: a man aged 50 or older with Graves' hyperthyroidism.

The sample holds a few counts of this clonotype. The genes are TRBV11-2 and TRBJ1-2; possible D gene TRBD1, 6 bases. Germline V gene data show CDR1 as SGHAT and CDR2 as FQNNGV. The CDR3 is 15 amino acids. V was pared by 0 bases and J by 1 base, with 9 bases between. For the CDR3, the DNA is TGTGCCAGCAGCTTAGACAGGGGAGATAACTATGGCTACACCTTC. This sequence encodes CASSLDRGDNYGYTF.

Here the CDR3 DNA reads TGCAGTGCCCACCGCGTAAACTCTGGATCCGGGGCCAACGTCCTGACTTTC. Protein sequence: CSAHRVNSGSGANVLTF. This chain joins TRBV20-1 and TRBJ2-6; D ambiguous. V lost 6 bases, J lost 4 bases, and 22 bases lay in between. This CDR3 spans 17 amino acids. Per the germline V gene, CDR1 is DFQATT and CDR2 is SNEGSKA (reference sequence).

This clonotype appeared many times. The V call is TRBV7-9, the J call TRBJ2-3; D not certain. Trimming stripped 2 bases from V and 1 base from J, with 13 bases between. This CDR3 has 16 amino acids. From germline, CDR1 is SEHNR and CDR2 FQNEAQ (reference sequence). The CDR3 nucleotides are TGTGCCAGCAGCTTATGGCTGTCGCGGCGCACAGATACGCAGTATTTT. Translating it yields CASSLWLSRRTDTQYF.

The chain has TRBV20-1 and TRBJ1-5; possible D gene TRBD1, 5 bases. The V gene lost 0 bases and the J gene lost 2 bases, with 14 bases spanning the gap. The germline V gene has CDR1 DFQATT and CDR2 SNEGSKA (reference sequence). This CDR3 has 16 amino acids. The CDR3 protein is CSARDSGRVGNQPQHF. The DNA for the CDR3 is TGCAGTGCTAGAGATTCCGGCAGGGTCGGCAATCAGCCCCAGCATTTT.

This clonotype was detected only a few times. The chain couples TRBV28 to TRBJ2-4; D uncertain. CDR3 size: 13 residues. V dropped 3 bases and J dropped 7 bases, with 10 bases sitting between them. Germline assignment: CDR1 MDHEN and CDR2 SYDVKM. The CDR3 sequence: CASSFRTRNIQYF. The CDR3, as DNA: TGTGCCAGCAGTTTCCGTACACGGAACATTCAGTACTTC.

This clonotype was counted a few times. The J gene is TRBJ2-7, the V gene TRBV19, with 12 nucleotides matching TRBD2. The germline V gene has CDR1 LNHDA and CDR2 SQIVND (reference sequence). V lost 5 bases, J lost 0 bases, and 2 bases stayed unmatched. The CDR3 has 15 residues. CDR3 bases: TGTGCCAGTAGTCCACTAGCGGGAGGCTCCTACGAGCAGTACTTC. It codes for CASSPLAGGSYEQYF.

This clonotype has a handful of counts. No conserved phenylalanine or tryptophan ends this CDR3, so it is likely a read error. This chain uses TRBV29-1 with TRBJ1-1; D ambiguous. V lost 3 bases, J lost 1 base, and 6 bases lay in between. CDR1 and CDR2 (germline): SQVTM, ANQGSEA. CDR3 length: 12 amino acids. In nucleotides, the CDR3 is TGCAGCGTTGAGCAGCAGAACACTGAAGCTTTCTCT. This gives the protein CSVEQQNTEAFS.

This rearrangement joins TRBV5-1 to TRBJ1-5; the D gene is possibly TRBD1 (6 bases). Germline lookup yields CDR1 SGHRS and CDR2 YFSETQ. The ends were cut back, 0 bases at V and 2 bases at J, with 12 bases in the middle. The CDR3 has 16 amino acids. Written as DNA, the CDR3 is TGCGCCAGCAGCTTGGTCCCCGGGGGCGGCAATCAGCCCCAGCATTTT. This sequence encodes CASSLVPGGGNQPQHF.

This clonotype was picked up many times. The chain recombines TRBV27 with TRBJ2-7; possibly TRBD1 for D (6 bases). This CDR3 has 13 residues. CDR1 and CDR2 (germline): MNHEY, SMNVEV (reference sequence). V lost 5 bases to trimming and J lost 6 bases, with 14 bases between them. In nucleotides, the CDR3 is TGTGCCAGCAGTCCATGGACAGATTTCGAGCAGTACTTC. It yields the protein CASSPWTDFEQYF.

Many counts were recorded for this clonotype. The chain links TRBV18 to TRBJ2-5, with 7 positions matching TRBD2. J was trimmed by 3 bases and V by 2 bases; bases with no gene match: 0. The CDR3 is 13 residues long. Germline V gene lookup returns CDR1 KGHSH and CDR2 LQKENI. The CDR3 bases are TGTGCCAGCTCACCAGGACTAGAAGAGACCCAGTACTTC. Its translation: CASSPGLEETQYF.

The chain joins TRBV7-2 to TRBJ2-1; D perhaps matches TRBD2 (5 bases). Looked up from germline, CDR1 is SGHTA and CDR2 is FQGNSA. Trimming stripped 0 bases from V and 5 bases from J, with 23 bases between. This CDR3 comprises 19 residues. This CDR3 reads CASSLAPMAPSLENNEQFF. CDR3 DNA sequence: TGTGCCAGCAGCTTAGCTCCTATGGCCCCTAGCCTTGAAAACAATGAGCAGTTCTTC.

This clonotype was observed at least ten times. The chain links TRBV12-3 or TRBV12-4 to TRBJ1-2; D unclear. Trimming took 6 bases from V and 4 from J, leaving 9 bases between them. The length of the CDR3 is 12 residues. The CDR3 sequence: CASRLTGYGYTF. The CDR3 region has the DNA TGTGCCAGCAGACTGACGGGCTATGGCTACACCTTC.

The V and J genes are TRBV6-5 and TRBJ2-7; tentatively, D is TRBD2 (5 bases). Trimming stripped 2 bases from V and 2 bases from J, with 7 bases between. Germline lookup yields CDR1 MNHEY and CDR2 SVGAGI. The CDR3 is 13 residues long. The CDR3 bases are TGTGCCAGCAGTTACGCGGGCCCCTACGAGCAGTACTTC. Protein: CASSYAGPYEQYF.

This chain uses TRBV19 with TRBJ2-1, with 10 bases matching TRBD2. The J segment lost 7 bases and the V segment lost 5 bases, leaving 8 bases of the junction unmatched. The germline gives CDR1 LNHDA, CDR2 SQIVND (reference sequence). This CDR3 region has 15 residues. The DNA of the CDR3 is TGTGCCAGTAGTTTAACCGGGACTAGCGTGAATGAGCAGTTCTTC. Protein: CASSLTGTSVNEQFF.

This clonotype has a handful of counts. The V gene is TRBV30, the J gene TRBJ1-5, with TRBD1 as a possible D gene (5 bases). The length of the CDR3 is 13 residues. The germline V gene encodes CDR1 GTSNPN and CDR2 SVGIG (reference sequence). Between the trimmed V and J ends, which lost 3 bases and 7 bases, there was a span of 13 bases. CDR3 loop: CAWSDQSGQPQHF. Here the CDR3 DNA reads TGTGCCTGGAGCGATCAATCAGGGCAGCCCCAGCATTTT.

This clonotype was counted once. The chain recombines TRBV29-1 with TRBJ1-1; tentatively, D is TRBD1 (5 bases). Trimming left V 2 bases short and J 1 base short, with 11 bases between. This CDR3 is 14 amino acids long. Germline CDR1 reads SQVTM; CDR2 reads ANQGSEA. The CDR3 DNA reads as TGCAGCGTTGAAATAGGGCAGGGGAACACTGAAGCTTTCTTT. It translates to CSVEIGQGNTEAFF.

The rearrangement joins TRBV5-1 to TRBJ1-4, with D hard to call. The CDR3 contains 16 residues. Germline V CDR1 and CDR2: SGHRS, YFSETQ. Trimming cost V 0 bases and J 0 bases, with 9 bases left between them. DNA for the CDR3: TGCGCCAGCAGCTTGGCCCCAGTTGCAACTAATGAAAAACTGTTTTTT. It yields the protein CASSLAPVATNEKLFF. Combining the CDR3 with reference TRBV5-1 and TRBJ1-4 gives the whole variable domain KAGVTQTPRYLIKTRGQQVTLSCSPISGHRSVSWYQQTPGQGLQFLFEYFSETQRNKGNFPGRFSGRQFSNSRSEMNVSTLELGDSALYLCASSLAPVATNEKLFFGSGTQLSVL.

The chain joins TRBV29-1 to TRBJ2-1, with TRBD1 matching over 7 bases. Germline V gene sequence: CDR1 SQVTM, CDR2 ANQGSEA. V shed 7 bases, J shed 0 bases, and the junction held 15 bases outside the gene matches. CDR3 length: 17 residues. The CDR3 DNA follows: TGCAGCGCCGCCGGGACAGAAAGAACCAACTCCTACAATGAGCAGTTCTTC. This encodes CSAAGTERTNSYNEQFF.

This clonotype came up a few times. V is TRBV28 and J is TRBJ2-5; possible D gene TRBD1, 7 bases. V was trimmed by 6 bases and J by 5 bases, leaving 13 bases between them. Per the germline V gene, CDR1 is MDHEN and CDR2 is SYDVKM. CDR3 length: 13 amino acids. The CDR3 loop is CASSAPGGETQYF. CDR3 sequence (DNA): TGTGCCAGCAGCGCACCAGGGGGGGAGACCCAGTACTTC.

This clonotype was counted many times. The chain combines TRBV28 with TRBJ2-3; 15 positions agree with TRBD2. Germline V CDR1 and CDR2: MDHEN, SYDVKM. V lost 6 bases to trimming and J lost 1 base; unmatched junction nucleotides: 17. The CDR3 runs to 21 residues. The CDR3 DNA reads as TGTGCCAGCAGACCCTCCCCTGGACTAGCGGGAGGGCCGAACGGCACAGATACGCAGTATTTT. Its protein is CASRPSPGLAGGPNGTDTQYF.

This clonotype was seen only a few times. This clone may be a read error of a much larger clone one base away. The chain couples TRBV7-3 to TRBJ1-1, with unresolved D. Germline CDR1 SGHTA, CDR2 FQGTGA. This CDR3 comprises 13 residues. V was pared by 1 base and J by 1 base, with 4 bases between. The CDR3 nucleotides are TGTGCCAGCAGCTTAAAGTGGAACACTGAAGCTTTCTTT. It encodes CASSLKWNTEAFF.

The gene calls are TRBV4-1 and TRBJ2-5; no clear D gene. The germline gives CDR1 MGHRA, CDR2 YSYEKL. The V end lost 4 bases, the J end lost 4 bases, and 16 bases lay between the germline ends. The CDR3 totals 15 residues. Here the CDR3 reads CASSPQGGVGETQYF. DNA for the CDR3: TGCGCCAGCAGCCCACAAGGTGGTGTCGGAGAGACCCAGTACTTC.

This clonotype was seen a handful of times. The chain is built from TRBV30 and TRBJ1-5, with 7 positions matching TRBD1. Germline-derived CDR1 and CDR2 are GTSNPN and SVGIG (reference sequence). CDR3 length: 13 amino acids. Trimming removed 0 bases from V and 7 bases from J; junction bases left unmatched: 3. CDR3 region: CAWSVQGRQPQHF. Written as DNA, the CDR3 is TGTGCCTGGAGTGTACAGGGGAGGCAGCCCCAGCATTTT. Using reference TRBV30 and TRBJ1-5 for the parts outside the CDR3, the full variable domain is SQTIHQWPATLVQPVGSPLSLECTVEGTSNPNLYWYRQAAGRGLQLLFYSVGIGQISSEVPQNLSASRPQDRQFILSSKKLLLSDSGFYLCAWSVQGRQPQHFGDGTRLSIL.

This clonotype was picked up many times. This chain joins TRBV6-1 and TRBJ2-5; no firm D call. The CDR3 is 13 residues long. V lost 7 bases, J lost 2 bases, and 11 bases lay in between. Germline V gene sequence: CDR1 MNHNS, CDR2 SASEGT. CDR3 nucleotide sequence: TGTGCCAGCACGCAGGACGGGCAAGAGACCCAGTACTTC. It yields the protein CASTQDGQETQYF.

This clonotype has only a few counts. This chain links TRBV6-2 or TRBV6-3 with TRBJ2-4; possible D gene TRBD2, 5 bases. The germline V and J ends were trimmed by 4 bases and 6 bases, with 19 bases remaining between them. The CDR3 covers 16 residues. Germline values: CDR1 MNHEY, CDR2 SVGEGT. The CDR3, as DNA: TGTGCCAGCAGTTCCTCAGAGACTATATTGGGAAACATTCAGTACTTC. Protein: CASSSSETILGNIQYF.

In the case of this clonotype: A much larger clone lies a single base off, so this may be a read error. The CDR3 sequence: CASSVDRIYGYTF. The CDR3 DNA follows: TGTGCCAGCAGTGTAGACAGGATCTATGGCTACACCTTC. The chain links TRBV6-1 to TRBJ1-2, with a tentative D call TRBD1 (6 bases). V gave up 4 bases and J gave up 4 bases, with 10 bases separating them. This CDR3 has 13 residues. Germline lookup yields CDR1 MNHNS and CDR2 SASEGT.

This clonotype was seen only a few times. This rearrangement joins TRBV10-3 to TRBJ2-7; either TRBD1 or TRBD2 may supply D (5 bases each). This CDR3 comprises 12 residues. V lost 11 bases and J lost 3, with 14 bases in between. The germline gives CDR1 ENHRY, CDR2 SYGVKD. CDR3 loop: CASGRTNYEQYF. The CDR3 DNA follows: TGTGCCTCGGGACGGACGAACTACGAGCAGTACTTC.

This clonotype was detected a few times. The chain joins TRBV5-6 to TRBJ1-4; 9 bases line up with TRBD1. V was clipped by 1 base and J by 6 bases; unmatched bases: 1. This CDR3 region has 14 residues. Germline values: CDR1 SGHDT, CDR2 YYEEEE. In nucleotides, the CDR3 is TGTGCCAGCAGCTTGACAGGGGGCTATGAAAAACTGTTTTTT. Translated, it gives CASSLTGGYEKLFF.

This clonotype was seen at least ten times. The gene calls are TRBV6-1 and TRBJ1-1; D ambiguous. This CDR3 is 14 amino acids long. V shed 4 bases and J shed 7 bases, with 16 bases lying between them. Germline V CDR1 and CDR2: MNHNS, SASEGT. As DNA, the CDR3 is TGTGCCAGCAGTGTGGACGGGATCTGGGGTGAAGCTTTCTTT. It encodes CASSVDGIWGEAFF.

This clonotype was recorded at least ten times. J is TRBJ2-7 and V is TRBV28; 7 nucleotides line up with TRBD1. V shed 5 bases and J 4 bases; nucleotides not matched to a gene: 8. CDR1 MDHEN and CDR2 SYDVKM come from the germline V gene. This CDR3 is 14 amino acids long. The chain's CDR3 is CASSTGTASYEQYF. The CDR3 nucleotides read TGTGCCAGCAGTACCGGGACAGCCTCTTACGAGCAGTACTTC.

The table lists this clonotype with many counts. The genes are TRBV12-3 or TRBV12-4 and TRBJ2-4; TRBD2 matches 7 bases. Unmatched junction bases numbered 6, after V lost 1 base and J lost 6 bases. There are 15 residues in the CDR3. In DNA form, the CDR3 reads TGTGCCAGCAGTTTAGACTCGGGGGGATCAAACATTCAGTACTTC. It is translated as CASSLDSGGSNIQYF.

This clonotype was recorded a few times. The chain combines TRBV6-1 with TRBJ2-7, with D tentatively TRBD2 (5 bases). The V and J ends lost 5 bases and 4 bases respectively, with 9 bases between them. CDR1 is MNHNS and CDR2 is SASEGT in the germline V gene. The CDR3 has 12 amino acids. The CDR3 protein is CASSRGLYEQYF. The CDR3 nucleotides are TGTGCCAGCAGTCGGGGTTTATACGAGCAGTACTTC.